This TCR beta chain is from a study of PD-L1 blockade in urothelial cancer. Study details: The analyses of blood took place 3 weeks (second dose) and 6 weeks after treatment start.

Worth noting for this clone: The antigen is unknown.

Profiled with immunoSEQ multiplex PCR; TCRdb holds only in-frame clones, not every one. The sample records some 110,000 clones, more than 85% being singletons. Time point described: peripheral blood 6 weeks after treatment start. Study-wide results and caveats: Tumor-associated clones in the blood of durable-benefit patients grew more at 3 weeks. Improved survival was predicted by pretreatment blood TCR clonality below the median.

Germline V gene lookup returns CDR1 SGHTA and CDR2 FQGTGA. The V end was cut by 5 bases, the J end by 6 bases, with 22 bases between. CDR3 length equals 17 residues. This TCR derives from a man between 60 and 70 years old with urothelial cancer. The chain carries TRBV7-3 and TRBJ2-2; D possibly corresponds to TRBD2 (6 bases). The source material was PBMCs, sampled around atezolizumab (anti-PD-L1) treatment. The CDR3 loop is CASSPSWDSLGAGELFF. The CDR3 DNA sequence: TGTGCCAGCAGCCCCTCCTGGGACTCGCTGGGGGCCGGGGAGCTGTTTTTT.